These 9 T cell receptor beta chains originate from one sample sequenced in a study of blood T cells in healthy people across ages. Alongside a J-beta primer mix, a sample-barcoded 5' primer served in a second PCR lasting about 7 to 12 cycles. MiXCR, applied by TCRdb to the 5' RACE reads, yields one record per CDR3 protein. The sample shows just over 800,000 distinct CDR3 sequences, 55% to 65% of them seen only once. Material: blood. The receptors were sampled from a man younger than 45 in good health.

With regard to this clonotype: Mismatch with germline at one junction end may stem from a read error. The chain carries TRBV5-1 and TRBJ2-1; D remains unclear. Germline V gene lookup returns CDR1 SGHRS and CDR2 YFSETQ. This CDR3 has 13 residues. The CDR3 spells CARSLSPPYEQFF. The CDR3 nucleotides are TGCGCCCGCAGCTTGTCCCCGCCTTATGAGCAGTTCTTC.

The J gene is TRBJ2-1, the V gene TRBV30; D not resolved. Germline V gene lookup returns CDR1 GTSNPN and CDR2 SVGIG (reference sequence). The V end lost 1 base, the J end lost 8 bases, and 6 bases lay between the germline ends. This CDR3 is 11 amino acids long. CDR3 residues: CAWSGVYEQFF. The CDR3 DNA is TGTGCCTGGAGTGGTGTATATGAGCAGTTCTTC. The variable domain in full, with the rest retrieved from reference TRBV30 and TRBJ2-1, is SQTIHQWPATLVQPVGSPLSLECTVEGTSNPNLYWYRQAAGRGLQLLFYSVGIGQISSEVPQNLSASRPQDRQFILSSKKLLLSDSGFYLCAWSGVYEQFFGPGTRLTVL.

The gene calls are TRBV5-1 and TRBJ2-3, with D maybe TRBD1 (7 bases). The V end was cut by 5 bases, the J end by 3 bases, with 13 bases between. Germline lookup yields CDR1 SGHRS and CDR2 YFSETQ. The length of the CDR3 is 14 residues. For the CDR3, the DNA is TGCGCCAGCAGTACAGGGGAGGTGACAGATACGCAGTATTTT. Protein sequence: CASSTGEVTDTQYF. The variable domain in full, with the rest retrieved from reference TRBV5-1 and TRBJ2-3, is KAGVTQTPRYLIKTRGQQVTLSCSPISGHRSVSWYQQTPGQGLQFLFEYFSETQRNKGNFPGRFSGRQFSNSRSEMNVSTLELGDSALYLCASSTGEVTDTQYFGPGTRLTVL.

This clonotype was seen a single time. The J gene is TRBJ2-1, the V gene TRBV7-9; D is perhaps TRBD2 (6 bases). The V and J ends lost 4 bases and 9 bases respectively, with 16 bases between them. Germline values: CDR1 SEHNR, CDR2 FQNEAQ (reference sequence). The CDR3 has 14 amino acids. The CDR3 loop is CASSSTRGWSEQFF. CDR3 DNA sequence: TGTGCCAGCAGCTCGACTAGGGGTTGGAGTGAGCAGTTCTTC.

There are a few counts of this clonotype. CDR3 nucleotide sequence: TGTGCCAGCAGTTTATCTATGGTCAACGAGCAGTACTTC. Amino acid sequence: CASSLSMVNEQYF. The V and J genes are TRBV27 and TRBJ2-7; no definite D call. Germline V gene lookup returns CDR1 MNHEY and CDR2 SMNVEV (reference sequence). This CDR3 has 13 residues. The V end was cut by 0 bases, the J end by 5 bases, with 8 bases between.

This clonotype was detected a few times. The V call is TRBV7-2, the J call TRBJ1-2, with 8 bases that match TRBD1. V lost 5 bases and J lost 4; bases outside the gene matches: 12. CDR1 is SGHTA, CDR2 FQGNSA, per germline. CDR3 length: 16 amino acids. The CDR3 reads CASSALGAGGIYGYTF. The CDR3 nucleotides read TGTGCCAGCAGCGCCTTAGGGGCAGGGGGCATCTATGGCTACACCTTC.

V and J are TRBV12-3 or TRBV12-4 and TRBJ1-1, with 8 bases identical to TRBD1. The CDR3 length is 13 residues. J lost 7 bases, V lost 6 bases, and 7 bases had no gene match. The CDR3 sequence is CASSQQGGDEAFF. CDR3 bases: TGTGCCAGCAGCCAACAGGGGGGCGATGAAGCTTTCTTT.

The V call is TRBV12-3 or TRBV12-4, the J call TRBJ2-1; tentatively, D is TRBD2 (6 bases). The CDR3 contains 15 residues. The V and J ends lost 0 bases and 6 bases respectively, with 12 bases between them. The chain's CDR3 is CASSLARGSGNEQFF. The CDR3 coding sequence is TGTGCCAGCAGTTTAGCGAGAGGTAGCGGCAATGAGCAGTTCTTC.

In its sample, this clonotype was seen a few times. The chain recombines TRBV20-1 with TRBJ1-2, with D possibly matching TRBD1 (5 bases). The V gene's germline CDR1 is DFQATT and CDR2 SNEGSKA (reference sequence). There are 13 residues in the CDR3. V lost 6 bases and J lost 4, with 15 bases in between. This CDR3 is CSATEGQFYGYTF. The CDR3 nucleotides are TGCAGTGCCACAGAGGGGCAGTTCTATGGCTACACCTTC.